This paragraph reports one TCR beta chain. Its antigen is unidentified. This sample was included in a study of monozygotic twins with inflammatory bowel disease. Each of the TCR libraries took 3500 ng of total RNA. A template switching step added UMIs, each with a 6-nucleotide sample barcode. One entry per CDR3 protein, without DNA, is what TCRdb gives after re-calling the 5' RACE reads. Its listing shows around 200,000 distinct CDR3 sequences. Study outcomes and limitations: Patient repertoires may carry noise from differing immunosuppressive treatments.

Per the germline V gene, CDR1 is DFQATT and CDR2 is SNEGSKA (reference sequence). The CDR3 extends over 14 amino acids. Whole blood that had not undergone T cell sorting provided the isolated total RNA. The sequencing sample was made of blood. The rearrangement uses TRBV20-1 and TRBJ2-2; the TCRdb call, TRBD1, lacks DNA for checking. The TCR comes from a human donor with ulcerative colitis or Crohn's disease, or a healthy co-twin of an affected twin (not recorded which). The CDR3 loop reads CSAHRDRVIRELFF.